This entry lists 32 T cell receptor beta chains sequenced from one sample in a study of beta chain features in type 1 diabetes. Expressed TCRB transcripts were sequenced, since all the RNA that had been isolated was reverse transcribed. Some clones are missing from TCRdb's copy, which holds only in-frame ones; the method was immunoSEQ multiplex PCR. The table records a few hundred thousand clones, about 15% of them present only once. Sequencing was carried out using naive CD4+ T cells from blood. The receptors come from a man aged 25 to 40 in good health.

In DNA, the CDR3 is TGTGCCAGCAGCTTAGAAGCGGGGTTTCCCCAGTCCACAGATACGCAGTATTTT. This encodes CASSLEAGFPQSTDTQYF. The chain couples TRBV11-2 to TRBJ2-3; 7 nucleotides agree with TRBD2. J gave up 2 bases and V 0 bases, and 11 bases lay outside the gene matches. This CDR3 contains 18 residues. Germline V CDR1 and CDR2: SGHAT, FQNNGV.

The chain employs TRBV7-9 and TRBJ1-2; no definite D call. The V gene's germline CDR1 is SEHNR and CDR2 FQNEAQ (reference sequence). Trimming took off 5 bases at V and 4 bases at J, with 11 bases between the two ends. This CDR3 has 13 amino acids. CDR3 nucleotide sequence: TGTGCCAGCAGCCCTCCGAACCCCTATGGCTACACCTTC. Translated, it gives CASSPPNPYGYTF. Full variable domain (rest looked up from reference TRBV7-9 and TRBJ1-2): DTGVSQNPRHKITKRGQNVTFRCDPISEHNRLYWYRQTLGQGPEFLTYFQNEAQLEKSRLLSDRFSAERPKGSFSTLEIQRTEQGDSAMYLCASSPPNPYGYTFGSGTRLTVV.

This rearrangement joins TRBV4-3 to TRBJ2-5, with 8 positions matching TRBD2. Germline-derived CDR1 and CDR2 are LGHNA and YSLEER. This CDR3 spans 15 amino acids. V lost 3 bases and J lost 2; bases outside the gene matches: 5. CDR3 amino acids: CASSHQRGRQETQYF. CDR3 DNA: TGCGCCAGCAGCCACCAGCGGGGGAGACAAGAGACCCAGTACTTC.

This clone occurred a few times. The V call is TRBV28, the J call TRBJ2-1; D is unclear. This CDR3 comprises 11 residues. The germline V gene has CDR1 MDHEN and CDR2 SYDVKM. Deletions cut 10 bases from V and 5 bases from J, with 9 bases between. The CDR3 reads CATRFNNEQFF. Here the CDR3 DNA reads TGTGCCACCAGATTCAACAATGAGCAGTTCTTC.

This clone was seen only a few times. CDR3: CASKASTDTQYF. DNA for the CDR3: TGTGCCAGCAAAGCTAGCACAGATACGCAGTATTTT. The chain combines TRBV25-1 with TRBJ2-3; D gene ambiguous. CDR1 and CDR2 from the germline V gene are MGHDK and SYGVNS. The V gene lost 7 bases and the J gene lost 0 bases, with 5 bases spanning the gap. The CDR3 runs to 12 residues.

CDR3 bases: TGTGCCAGCAGCCCGTCGCTCGGCACAGATACGCAGTATTTT. Encoded protein: CASSPSLGTDTQYF. The chain recombines TRBV6-5 with TRBJ2-3; D unclear. The CDR3 is made up of 14 amino acids. CDR1 is MNHEY and CDR2 is SVGAGI in the germline V gene. V was shortened by 6 bases and J by 1 base, with 11 bases between the two germline ends.

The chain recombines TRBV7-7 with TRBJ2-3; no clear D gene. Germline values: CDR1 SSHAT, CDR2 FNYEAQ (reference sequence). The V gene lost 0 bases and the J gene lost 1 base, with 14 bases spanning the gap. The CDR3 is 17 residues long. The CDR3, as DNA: TGTGCCAGCAGCTTAGCGAGAAACTCCATCGGCACAGATACGCAGTATTTT. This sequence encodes CASSLARNSIGTDTQYF.

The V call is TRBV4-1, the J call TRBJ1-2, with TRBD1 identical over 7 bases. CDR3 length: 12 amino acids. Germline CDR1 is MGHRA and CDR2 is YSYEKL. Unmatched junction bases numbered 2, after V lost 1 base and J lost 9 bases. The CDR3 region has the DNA TGCGCCAGCAGCCAAGGGACAGGAAGCTACACCTTC. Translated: CASSQGTGSYTF.

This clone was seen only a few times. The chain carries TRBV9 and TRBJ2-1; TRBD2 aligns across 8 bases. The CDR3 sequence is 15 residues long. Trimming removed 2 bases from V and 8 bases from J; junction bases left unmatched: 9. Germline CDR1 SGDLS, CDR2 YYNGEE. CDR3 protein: CASSVAPGGAHEQFF. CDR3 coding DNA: TGTGCCAGCAGCGTTGCCCCGGGGGGGGCCCATGAGCAGTTCTTC.

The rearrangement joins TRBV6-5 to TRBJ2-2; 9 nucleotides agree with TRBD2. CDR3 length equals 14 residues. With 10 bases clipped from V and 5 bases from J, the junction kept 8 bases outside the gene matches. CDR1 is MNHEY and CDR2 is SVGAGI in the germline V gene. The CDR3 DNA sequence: TGTGCCACGAAAGCGGGAGGCCGTACCGGGGAGCTGTTTTTT. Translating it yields CATKAGGRTGELFF.

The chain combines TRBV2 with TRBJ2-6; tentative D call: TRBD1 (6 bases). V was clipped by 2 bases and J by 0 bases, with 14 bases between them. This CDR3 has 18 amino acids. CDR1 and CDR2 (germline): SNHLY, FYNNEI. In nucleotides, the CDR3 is TGTGCCAGCAGTGAATTTGGGGGCACCCTCTCTGGGGCCAACGTCCTGACTTTC. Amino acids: CASSEFGGTLSGANVLTF.

DNA of the CDR3: TGCGCCAGCAGCCGGGGACAGGGGTCTAATGAAAAACTGTTTTTT. The encoded protein is CASSRGQGSNEKLFF. This sequence joins TRBV4-1 and TRBJ1-4; 10 nucleotides match TRBD1. Germline V lookup: CDR1 MGHRA, CDR2 YSYEKL. CDR3 length: 15 amino acids. Trimming cost V 4 bases and J 3 bases; bases outside gene matches: 2.

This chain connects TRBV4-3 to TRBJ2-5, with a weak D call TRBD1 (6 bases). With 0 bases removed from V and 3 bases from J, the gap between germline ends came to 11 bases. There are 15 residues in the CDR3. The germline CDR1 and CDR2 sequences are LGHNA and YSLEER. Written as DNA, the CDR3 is TGCGCCAGCAGCCAAGAGTGGACAGACGAAGAGACCCAGTACTTC. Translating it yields CASSQEWTDEETQYF.

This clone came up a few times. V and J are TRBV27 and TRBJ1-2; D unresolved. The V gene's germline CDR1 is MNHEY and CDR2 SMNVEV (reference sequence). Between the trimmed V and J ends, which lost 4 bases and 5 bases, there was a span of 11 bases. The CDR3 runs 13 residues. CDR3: CASSSAGKYGYTF. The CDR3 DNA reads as TGTGCCAGCAGTTCGGCAGGAAAATATGGCTACACCTTC.

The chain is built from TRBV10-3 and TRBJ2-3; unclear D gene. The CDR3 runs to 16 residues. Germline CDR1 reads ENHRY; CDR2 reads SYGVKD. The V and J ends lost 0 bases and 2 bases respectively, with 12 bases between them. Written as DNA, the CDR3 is TGTGCCATCAGTGAGTCGGCTAACGCCGCCACAGATACGCAGTATTTT. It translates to CAISESANAATDTQYF.

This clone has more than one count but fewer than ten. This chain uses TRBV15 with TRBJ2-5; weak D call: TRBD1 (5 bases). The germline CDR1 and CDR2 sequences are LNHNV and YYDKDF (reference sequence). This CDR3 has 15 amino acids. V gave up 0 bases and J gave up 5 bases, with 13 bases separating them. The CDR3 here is CATSRDLAGQETQYF. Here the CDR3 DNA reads TGTGCCACCAGCAGAGATCTGGCAGGGCAGGAGACCCAGTACTTC.

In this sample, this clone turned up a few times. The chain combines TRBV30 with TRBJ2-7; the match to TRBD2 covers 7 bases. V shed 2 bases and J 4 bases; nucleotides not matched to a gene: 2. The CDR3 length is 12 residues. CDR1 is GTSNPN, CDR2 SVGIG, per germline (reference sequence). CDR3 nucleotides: TGTGCCTGGAGTCGGGAGGAGTACGAGCAGTACGTC. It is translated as CAWSREEYEQYV.

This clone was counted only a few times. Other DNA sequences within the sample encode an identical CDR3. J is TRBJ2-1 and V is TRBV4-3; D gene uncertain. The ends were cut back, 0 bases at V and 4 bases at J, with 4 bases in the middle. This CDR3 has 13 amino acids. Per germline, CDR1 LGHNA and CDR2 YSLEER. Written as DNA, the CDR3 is TGCGCCAGCAGCCAAGACCTTTACAATGAGCAGTTCTTC. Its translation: CASSQDLYNEQFF.

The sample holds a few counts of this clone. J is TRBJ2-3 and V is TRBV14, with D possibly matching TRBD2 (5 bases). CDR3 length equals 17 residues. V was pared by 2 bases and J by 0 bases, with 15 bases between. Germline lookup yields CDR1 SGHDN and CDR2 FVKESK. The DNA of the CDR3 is TGTGCCAGCAGCCAAACCGCAAGCGGCCCTAGCACAGATACGCAGTATTTT. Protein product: CASSQTASGPSTDTQYF. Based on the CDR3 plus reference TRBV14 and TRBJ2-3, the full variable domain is EAGVTQFPSHSVIEKGQTVTLRCDPISGHDNLYWYRRVMGKEIKFLLHFVKESKQDESGMPNNRFLAERTGGTYSTLKVQPAELEDSGVYFCASSQTASGPSTDTQYFGPGTRLTVL.

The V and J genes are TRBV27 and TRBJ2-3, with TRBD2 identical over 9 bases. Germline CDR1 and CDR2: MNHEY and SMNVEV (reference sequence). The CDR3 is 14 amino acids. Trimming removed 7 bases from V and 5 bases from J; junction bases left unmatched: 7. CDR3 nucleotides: TGTGCCAGCACCTTAGCGGGGGTCGGAGATACGCAGTATTTT. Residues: CASTLAGVGDTQYF.

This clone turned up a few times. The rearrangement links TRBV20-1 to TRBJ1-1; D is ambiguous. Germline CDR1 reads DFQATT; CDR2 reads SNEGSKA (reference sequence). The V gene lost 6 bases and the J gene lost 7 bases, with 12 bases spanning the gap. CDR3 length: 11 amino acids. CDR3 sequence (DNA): TGCAGTGCCGACGGGGTGGATGAAGCTTTCTTT. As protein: CSADGVDEAFF.

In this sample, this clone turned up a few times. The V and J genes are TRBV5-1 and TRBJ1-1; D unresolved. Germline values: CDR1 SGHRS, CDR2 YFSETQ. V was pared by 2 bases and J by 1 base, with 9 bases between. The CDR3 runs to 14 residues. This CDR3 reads CASSLTSANTEAFF. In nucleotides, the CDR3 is TGCGCCAGCAGCTTAACATCGGCGAACACTGAAGCTTTCTTT.

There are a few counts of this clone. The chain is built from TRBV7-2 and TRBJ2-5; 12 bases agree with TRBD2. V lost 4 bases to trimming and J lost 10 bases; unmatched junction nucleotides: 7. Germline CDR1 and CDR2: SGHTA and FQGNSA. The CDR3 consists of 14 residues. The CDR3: CASSSASGRGDQYF. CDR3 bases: TGTGCCAGCAGCTCGGCTAGCGGGAGGGGGGACCAGTACTTC.

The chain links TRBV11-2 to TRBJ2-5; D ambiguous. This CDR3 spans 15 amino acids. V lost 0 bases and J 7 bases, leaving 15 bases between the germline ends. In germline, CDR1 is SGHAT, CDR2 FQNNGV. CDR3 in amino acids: CASSLDGESLGTQYF. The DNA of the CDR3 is TGTGCCAGCAGCTTAGACGGCGAGAGTTTGGGGACCCAGTACTTC.

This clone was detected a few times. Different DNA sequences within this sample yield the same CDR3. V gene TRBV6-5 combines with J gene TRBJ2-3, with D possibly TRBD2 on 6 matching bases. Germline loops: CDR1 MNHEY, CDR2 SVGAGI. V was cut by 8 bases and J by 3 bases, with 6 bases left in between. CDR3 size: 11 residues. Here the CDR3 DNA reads TGTGCCAGCGGGAGGACAGATACGCAGTATTTT. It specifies CASGRTDTQYF.

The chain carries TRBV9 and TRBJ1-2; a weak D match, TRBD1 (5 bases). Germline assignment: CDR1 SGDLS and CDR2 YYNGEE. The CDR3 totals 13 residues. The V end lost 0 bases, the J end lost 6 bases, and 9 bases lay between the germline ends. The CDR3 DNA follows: TGTGCCAGCAGCGTAGTCGCAGGGAATGGCTACACCTTC. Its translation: CASSVVAGNGYTF. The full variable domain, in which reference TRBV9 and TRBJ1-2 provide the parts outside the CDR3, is DSGVTQTPKHLITATGQRVTLRCSPRSGDLSVYWYQQSLDQGLQFLIQYYNGEERAKGNILERFSAQQFPDLHSELNLSSLELGDSALYFCASSVVAGNGYTFGSGTRLTVV.

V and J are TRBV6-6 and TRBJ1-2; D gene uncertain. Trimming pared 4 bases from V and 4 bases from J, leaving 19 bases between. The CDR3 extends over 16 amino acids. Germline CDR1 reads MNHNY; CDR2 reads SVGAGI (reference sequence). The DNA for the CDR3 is TGTGCCAGCAGTTCCCCCCCGGGTTGGGAAGCCTATGGCTACACCTTC. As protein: CASSSPPGWEAYGYTF.

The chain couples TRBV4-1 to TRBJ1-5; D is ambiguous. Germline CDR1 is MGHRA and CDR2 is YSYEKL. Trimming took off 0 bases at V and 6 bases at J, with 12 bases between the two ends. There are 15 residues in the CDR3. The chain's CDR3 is CASSQDGATAQPQHF. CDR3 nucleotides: TGCGCCAGCAGCCAAGACGGCGCTACGGCTCAGCCCCAGCATTTT.

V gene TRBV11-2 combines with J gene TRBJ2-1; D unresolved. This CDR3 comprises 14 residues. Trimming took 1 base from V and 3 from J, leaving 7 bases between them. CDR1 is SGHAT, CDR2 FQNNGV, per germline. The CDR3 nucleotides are TGTGCCAGCAGCTTAGTCGGTTACTACAATGAGCAGTTCTTC. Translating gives CASSLVGYYNEQFF.

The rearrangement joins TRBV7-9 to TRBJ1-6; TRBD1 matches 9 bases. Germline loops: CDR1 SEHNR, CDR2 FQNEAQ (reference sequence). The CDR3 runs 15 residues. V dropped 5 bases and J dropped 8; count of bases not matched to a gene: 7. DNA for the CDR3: TGTGCCAGCAGCCTAAAACAGGGGGCGGATTCACCCCTCCACTTT. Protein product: CASSLKQGADSPLHF.

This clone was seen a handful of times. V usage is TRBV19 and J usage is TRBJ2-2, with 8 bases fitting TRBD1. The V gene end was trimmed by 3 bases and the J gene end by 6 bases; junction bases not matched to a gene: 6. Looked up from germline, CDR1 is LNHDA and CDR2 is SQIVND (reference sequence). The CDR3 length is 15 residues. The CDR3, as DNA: TGTGCCAGTAGTATTCAGGGGGCAGTGTCCGGGGAGCTGTTTTTT. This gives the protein CASSIQGAVSGELFF. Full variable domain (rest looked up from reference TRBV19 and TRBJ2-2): DGGITQSPKYLFRKEGQNVTLSCEQNLNHDAMYWYRQDPGQGLRLIYYSQIVNDFQKGDIAEGYSVSREKKESFPLTVTSAQKNPTAFYLCASSIQGAVSGELFFGEGSRLTVL.

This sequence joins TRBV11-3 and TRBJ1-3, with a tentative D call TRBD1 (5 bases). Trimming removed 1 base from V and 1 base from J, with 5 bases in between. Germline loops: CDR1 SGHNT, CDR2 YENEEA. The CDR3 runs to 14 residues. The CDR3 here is CASSLAGSGNTIYF. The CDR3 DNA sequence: TGTGCCAGCAGCTTAGCAGGGTCTGGAAACACCATATATTTT.